This note documents a single T cell receptor (beta chain) sequence. Its antigen is undetermined. This sample was taken from a study of CD8+ T cells in alopecia areata. Overall study: Tofacitinib exposure lasted 6 to 18 months, followed by 6 months off drug.

Findings of the study overall: Across lesional scalp, and particularly alopecia totalis/universalis, clonality surpassed that of normal scalp. In scalp and blood, many expanded lesional clones persisted during tofacitinib.

Reverse transcription of extracted RNA yielded cDNA, which provided the sequencing template. Some clones are missing from TCRdb's copy, which holds only in-frame ones; the method was immunoSEQ multiplex PCR. The sample has 90,000 to 120,000 clones, around 84% seen once. Sample treatment: oral pan-JAK inhibitor, 5-10 mg twice daily. The CDR3 totals 16 residues. Trimming took 3 bases from V and 9 from J; bases not matched to a gene: 11. In germline, CDR1 is SGHRS, CDR2 YFSETQ. Sequences were derived from CD8+ T cells sorted from blood, sampled at week 24, from a patient treated with tofacitinib. The sequence came from a human donor with alopecia areata. This chain connects TRBV5-1 to TRBJ1-6; 8 nucleotides match TRBD1. As DNA, the CDR3 is TGCGCCAGCAGCTCCGTCGCGGCAGGGGGCAGTTCACCCCTCCACTTT. This gives the protein CASSSVAAGGSSPLHF.